The present TCR beta chain was sequenced within a study of human T cells and chemical hapten exposure. The study's findings and limits: TCRs whose frequency exceeded 1 in 1000 remained the same following DPC sensitization.

This CDR3 contains 15 residues. Deletions cut 0 bases from V and 4 bases from J, with 9 bases between. From germline, CDR1 is KGHSH and CDR2 LQKENI. This clonotype is judged medium-sized. What it binds is not known. Documented time point: patch test 1, 2 weeks after DPC sensitization. The sample's treatment: therapeutic diphenylcyclopropenone sensitization with weekly scalp DPC. TCRdb called the RACE reads again in MiXCR, with one record for every CDR3 protein. The sample contains over 11,000 distinct CDR3 sequences, approximately 16% of which appear only once. The chain links TRBV18 to TRBJ1-4; TRBD1 might be the D (6 bases). The source was whole blood, collected in connection with sensitization to the hapten diphenylcyclopropenone (DPC). This TCR was recovered from a woman in her 30s with alopecia areata. Some clones in this sample may be carry-over from other donors' samples. The CDR3 here is CASSPPGGDNEKLFF. CDR3 sequence (DNA): TGTGCCAGCTCACCACCGGGGGGCGATAATGAAAAACTGTTTTTT.